A selection of T cell receptor beta chains follows, all from one sample in a study of T cells and Merkel cell carcinoma outcomes. Repertoires were generated with immunoSEQ multiplex PCR, while TCRdb's copy carries only in-frame clones and drops some. The sample comprises 15,000 to 17,000 clones, about four fifths of which are singletons, and 7% to 9% rests with the top ten. The sample was tumor tissue from Merkel cell carcinoma. The receptors come from a human donor with Merkel cell carcinoma. Each CDR3 is given with its conserved first and last residue. The D gene is left open where the match is weak. Only some rows state a clone size, as once, few, many or a class for expanded clones.

TRBJ2-4 - - TRBV7-9 CASRADSQNIQYF TGTGCCAGCAGAGCCGACAGTCAAAACATTCAGTACTTC
TRBJ1-5 - - TRBV4-1 CASSQDVSLIRPQHF TGCGCCAGCAGCCAAGATGTCAGCTTAATACGGCCCCAGCATTTT
TRBJ2-2 - - TRBV7-6 CASSPGWGARGELFF TGTGCCAGCAGCCCTGGATGGGGGGCGCGAGGGGAGCTGTTTTTT
TRBJ1-3 TRBD1 few TRBV9 CASSGLTPGQSGSSGNTIYF TGTGCCAGCAGCGGACTGACACCGGGACAGTCTGGGAGCTCTGGAAACACCATATATTTT
TRBJ1-1 - few TRBV7-9 CASSLDRPEAFF TGTGCCAGCAGCTTAGACAGGCCTGAAGCTTTCTTT
TRBJ1-1 TRBD1 - TRBV5-5 CASSLGTGLANTEAFF TGTGCCAGCAGCTTGGGGACAGGGCTTGCGAACACTGAAGCTTTCTTT
TRBJ1-5 - - TRBV2 CASSEEFFGGSNQPQHF TGTGCCAGCAGTGAAGAGTTTTTCGGAGGGTCCAATCAGCCCCAGCATTTT
TRBJ2-5 - - TRBV28 CASSSRVETQYF TGTGCCAGCAGTTCGAGGGTGGAGACCCAGTACTTC
TRBJ2-5 - - TRBV6-1 CARGGIIQETQYF TGTGCCAGGGGCGGGATCATCCAAGAGACCCAGTACTTC
TRBJ1-5 - once TRBV9 CASSGGSGNQPQHF TGTGCCAGCAGCGGAGGAAGTGGCAATCAGCCCCAGCATTTT
TRBJ1-1 - - TRBV14 CASSHLGTEAFF TGTGCCAGCAGCCATCTAGGCACTGAAGCTTTCTTT
TRBJ2-5 - - TRBV6-1 CASSSLRETQYF TGTGCCAGCAGTTCTCTCCGAGAGACCCAGTACTTC
TRBJ1-2 - - TRBV2 CASGKELGYGYTF TGTGCCAGCGGGAAGGAACTAGGGTATGGCTACACCTTC
TRBJ1-4 - few TRBV9 CASSVVGAEDEKLFF TGTGCCAGCAGCGTAGTGGGGGCTGAAGATGAAAAACTGTTTTTT
TRBJ2-3 - - TRBV28 CASSYYTDTQYF TGTGCCAGCAGTTACTACACAGATACGCAGTATTTT
TRBJ2-5 TRBD2 - TRBV9 CASSATAGGQETQYF TGTGCCAGCAGCGCAACAGCGGGAGGGCAAGAGACCCAGTACTTC
TRBJ1-2 TRBD1 few TRBV27 CASSDPTGVGYGYTF TGTGCCAGCAGTGACCCGACAGGGGTGGGCTATGGCTACACCTTC
TRBJ1-4 TRBD1 - TRBV7-9 CASIQTGNEKLFF TGTGCCAGCATCCAGACAGGGAATGAAAAACTGTTTTTT
TRBJ2-7 TRBD1 - TRBV19 CASSTPGTGGDEQYF TGTGCCAGTAGTACCCCCGGGACAGGGGGCGACGAGCAGTACTTC
TRBJ2-2 - few TRBV27 CASSFGDTTGELFF TGTGCCAGCAGTTTTGGGGATACCACCGGGGAGCTGTTTTTT
TRBJ2-2 - - TRBV6-6 CASSPGTTTGELFF TGTGCCAGCAGTCCCGGGACAACCACCGGGGAGCTGTTTTTT
TRBJ1-2 - - TRBV19 CASSIDQLSYGYTF TGTGCCAGTAGTATAGACCAGTTGAGCTATGGCTACACCTTC
TRBJ2-7 TRBD2 - TRBV28 CASSFERDGFYEQYF TGTGCCAGCAGTTTTGAGCGGGACGGATTCTACGAGCAGTACTTC
TRBJ2-3 TRBD2 - TRBV28 CASSLQRGVADTQYF TGTGCCAGCAGTTTACAGCGGGGTGTCGCAGATACGCAGTATTTT
TRBJ2-1 TRBD1 - TRBV6-4 CASSALPQGAGYNEQFF TGTGCCAGCAGTGCCCTCCCTCAGGGGGCAGGCTACAATGAGCAGTTCTTC
TRBJ1-3 - once TRBV6-5 CASSYSAQGGYTIYF TGTGCCAGCAGTTACTCGGCACAGGGAGGATACACCATATATTTT
TRBJ1-5 TRBD1 - TRBV6-5 CASRPTGRNQPQHF TGTGCCAGCAGGCCGACAGGGCGCAATCAGCCCCAGCATTTT
TRBJ2-1 - - TRBV4-2 CASSQGAATSYNEQFF TGTGCCAGCAGCCAAGGGGCTGCGACTAGCTACAATGAGCAGTTCTTC
TRBJ2-7 TRBD2 - TRBV29-1 CSVEGGVAGGSPYEQYF TGCAGCGTTGAAGGGGGGGTAGCGGGAGGAAGCCCCTACGAGCAGTACTTC